Listed below are T cell receptor beta chains from one sample, sequenced in a study of blood T cell repertoires in COVID-19. Here immunoSEQ multiplex PCR was the method, and the copy in TCRdb shows in-frame clones only, minus some. The sample holds 150,000 to 200,000 clones; 89% are singletons and the top ten take 0.77%. Sequenced: PBMCs or T cells enriched from blood (not recorded which). The receptors shown here come from a woman in her late teens or twenties who had recovered from COVID-19. CDR3s include the opening cysteine and the closing phenylalanine or tryptophan. A D gene is named only where the DNA matches it firmly. Part of the rows lack a size; the others show once, few, many or a class for expanded clones.

CDR3 DNA: TGTGCCAGCAGTGACCTGACAGGGGCGCTTAGGAGCAATCAGCCCCAGCATTTT
CDR3 protein: CASSDLTGALRSNQPQHF
D gene: TRBD1
CDR3 length: 18
V gene: TRBV6-4
clone size: -
J gene: TRBJ1-5

CDR3 DNA: TGTGCCAGCAGGCAGGGTGCCCTCAGCACCGGGGAGCTGTTTTTT
CDR3 protein: CASRQGALSTGELFF
D gene: -
CDR3 length: 15
V gene: TRBV6-5
clone size: -
J gene: TRBJ2-2

CDR3 DNA: TGTGCCAGCAGGAACACAGGGGCTAATGGCTACACCTTC
CDR3 protein: CASRNTGANGYTF
D gene: TRBD1
CDR3 length: 13
V gene: TRBV6-5
clone size: -
J gene: TRBJ1-2

CDR3 DNA: TGTGCCAGCAGTTACTCGAGAGGCGGGGTCGCCTACGAGCAGTACTTC
CDR3 protein: CASSYSRGGVAYEQYF
D gene: -
CDR3 length: 16
V gene: TRBV6-6
clone size: few
J gene: TRBJ2-7

CDR3 DNA: TGTGCCAGCAGTTTACGAAGGACAGGGGAGACTGAAGCTTTCTTT
CDR3 protein: CASSLRRTGETEAFF
D gene: TRBD1
CDR3 length: 15
V gene: TRBV28
clone size: few
J gene: TRBJ1-1

CDR3 DNA: TGCGCCAGCAGTGACGGGGGACAGCGCACTGAAGCTTTCTTT
CDR3 protein: CASSDGGQRTEAFF
D gene: TRBD1
CDR3 length: 14
V gene: TRBV10-1
clone size: few
J gene: TRBJ1-1

CDR3 DNA: TGTGCCAGCAGTTTATTCCCCCCTCGGGCGGGAGGACCTAATGGCAAGAAGACCCAGTACTTC
CDR3 protein: CASSLFPPRAGGPNGKKTQYF
D gene: TRBD2
CDR3 length: 21
V gene: TRBV28
clone size: -
J gene: TRBJ2-5

CDR3 DNA: TGTGCCAGCAGTTCGACAGGGAACTACGAGCAGTACTTC
CDR3 protein: CASSSTGNYEQYF
D gene: TRBD1
CDR3 length: 13
V gene: TRBV12-3/TRBV12-4
clone size: -
J gene: TRBJ2-7

CDR3 DNA: TGTGCCAGCAGTTTACTGTACACCGGGGAGCTGTTTTTT
CDR3 protein: CASSLLYTGELFF
D gene: -
CDR3 length: 13
V gene: TRBV28
clone size: -
J gene: TRBJ2-2

CDR3 DNA: TGTGCCAGTAGTACCTCAATTACATCAGACTATGGCTACACCTTC
CDR3 protein: CASSTSITSDYGYTF
D gene: -
CDR3 length: 15
V gene: TRBV19
clone size: -
J gene: TRBJ1-2

CDR3 DNA: TGTGCCAGCAGCCCGCTGGACGTTGGAGGGACTGAAGCTTTCTTT
CDR3 protein: CASSPLDVGGTEAFF
D gene: -
CDR3 length: 15
V gene: TRBV28
clone size: -
J gene: TRBJ1-1

CDR3 DNA: TGTGCCAGCTCTAGGGACAGTAACTATGGCTACACCTTC
CDR3 protein: CASSRDSNYGYTF
D gene: TRBD1
CDR3 length: 13
V gene: TRBV18
clone size: -
J gene: TRBJ1-2

CDR3 DNA: TGTGCCAGTAGTATAACCTACAGAGCCTATGGCTACACCTTC
CDR3 protein: CASSITYRAYGYTF
D gene: -
CDR3 length: 14
V gene: TRBV19
clone size: -
J gene: TRBJ1-2

CDR3 DNA: TGTGCCAGCAGTGGTCCCCCCGCGACAGTCAGGGATGAGCAGTTCTTC
CDR3 protein: CASSGPPATVRDEQFF
D gene: -
CDR3 length: 16
V gene: TRBV2
clone size: -
J gene: TRBJ2-1

CDR3 DNA: TGTGCCACCAGTGGTGTAGAGCCCGATACGCAGTATTTT
CDR3 protein: CATSGVEPDTQYF
D gene: -
CDR3 length: 13
V gene: TRBV24-1
clone size: once
J gene: TRBJ2-3

CDR3 DNA: TGTGCCAGCAGCTTACAAGCGGGAGGGATAGATACGCAGTATTTT
CDR3 protein: CASSLQAGGIDTQYF
D gene: TRBD2
CDR3 length: 15
V gene: TRBV11-1
clone size: -
J gene: TRBJ2-3